The 6 T cell receptor beta chains listed next were all sequenced from one sample in a study of neurological immune-mediated disorders (dated by TCRdb to 2018 to 2020). The library was generated by 5' RACE. The instrument was an Illumina HiSeq 2500. TCRdb cleaned the public reads at Q25 with fastp, built clones with MiXCR and kept in-frame beta chains. Entries that share a CDR3 protein sequence are merged under the most common genes and DNA. The sample profile shows 16,000 or so distinct CDR3 sequences; roughly 9% of them were found once. In total, the top ten clones hold about 47% of the sample. Sequencing input: CD8+ T cells from blood. The receptors were gathered from a man aged 50-59 years in good health.

This clonotype was counted many times. The V call is TRBV25-1, the J call TRBJ2-2; D gene ambiguous. Trimming left V 1 base short and J 1 base short, with 13 bases between. This CDR3 comprises 17 residues. The germline gives CDR1 MGHDK, CDR2 SYGVNS. The CDR3 protein is CASSESLVGKNTGELFF. For the CDR3, the DNA is TGTGCCAGCAGTGAATCCCTCGTCGGAAAGAACACCGGGGAGCTGTTTTTT. Variable domain in full (rest from reference TRBV25-1 and TRBJ2-2): EADIYQTPRYLVIGTGKKITLECSQTMGHDKMYWYQQDPGMELHLIHYSYGVNSTEKGDLSSESTVSRIRTEHFPLTLESARPSHTSQYLCASSESLVGKNTGELFFGEGSRLTVL.

This clonotype has a count of ten or more. The V and J genes are TRBV6-2 or TRBV6-3 and TRBJ1-5; D not certain. This CDR3 has 14 amino acids. Germline V gene lookup returns CDR1 MNHEY and CDR2 SVGEGT. The V gene lost 7 bases and the J gene lost 5 bases, with 15 bases spanning the gap. CDR3 sequence: CASNEGGLDQPQHF. The CDR3 nucleotides are TGTGCCAGCAACGAGGGAGGGTTGGATCAGCCCCAGCATTTT.

At least ten counts were recorded for this clonotype. This rearrangement joins TRBV7-3 to TRBJ2-3; D is unclear. Germline V gene data show CDR1 as SGHTA and CDR2 as FQGTGA. V was cut by 3 bases and J by 4 bases, with 8 bases left in between. This CDR3 comprises 13 residues. Here the CDR3 reads CASSFNSADTQYF. In DNA, the CDR3 is TGTGCCAGCAGCTTTAATTCGGCAGATACGCAGTATTTT.

This clonotype appeared many times. The chain has TRBV6-5 and TRBJ2-7; D uncertain. Germline loops: CDR1 MNHEY, CDR2 SVGAGI. This CDR3 has 13 amino acids. Trimming pared 5 bases from V and 3 bases from J, leaving 11 bases between. The CDR3 sequence: CASSPLARYEQYF. In DNA, the CDR3 is TGTGCCAGCAGTCCCCTGGCTCGCTACGAGCAGTACTTC.

This clonotype was found many times. V gene TRBV7-9 combines with J gene TRBJ1-5; tentative D call: TRBD1 (5 bases). Per the germline V gene, CDR1 is SEHNR and CDR2 is FQNEAQ (reference sequence). V lost 1 base and J lost 5, with 9 bases in between. CDR3 length: 14 amino acids. DNA for the CDR3: TGTGCCAGCAGCTTAGAGGGGCCTTATCAGCCCCAGCATTTT. This sequence encodes CASSLEGPYQPQHF.

This clonotype was seen repeatedly, ten times or more. J is TRBJ2-2 and V is TRBV7-2, with 8 bases lining up with TRBD1. This CDR3 has 13 residues. Germline V CDR1 and CDR2: SGHTA, FQGNSA. Trimming cost V 5 bases and J 6 bases; bases outside gene matches: 2. The CDR3 DNA sequence: TGTGCCAGCAGCGCACAGGGGGCCGGGGAGCTGTTTTTT. Protein: CASSAQGAGELFF.